Described below is a single TCR beta chain sequence and its context. The data derive from a study of T cells in Graves' hyperthyroidism and ophthalmopathy. The investigators amplified TCR beta CDR3 regions from RNA transcripts. TCR CDR3 underwent first-round RT-PCR with the HTBI primer set. TCRdb re-called the multiplex PCR reads through MiXCR, storing one row per CDR3 protein. The table records 650,000 to 850,000 distinct CDR3 sequences, around 19% of them present only once. Germline V gives CDR1 SGHDT, CDR2 YYEEEE. This CDR3 contains 16 residues. Deletions cut 4 bases from V and 0 bases from J, with 14 bases between.

The chain carries TRBV5-6 and TRBJ2-4; D perhaps matches TRBD1 (6 bases). The sequenced material came from blood. The receptor's source is a woman aged 45-65 years with Graves' hyperthyroidism that later progressed to Graves' ophthalmopathy. The DNA of the CDR3 is TGTGCCAGCAGCCCCCGGGACATGCTAGCCAAAAACATTCAGTACTTC. Residues: CASSPRDMLAKNIQYF.